This T cell receptor (beta chain) is drawn from a study of cytomegalovirus exposure and HLA in healthy donors. General study findings and limits: Reportedly, diagnosis of cytomegalovirus status by the classifier showed high specificity and sensitivity.

CDR3 length equals 13 residues. Germline assignment: CDR1 SGHRS and CDR2 YFSETQ. V lost 3 bases to trimming and J lost 4 bases, with 8 bases between them. PCR used 60 Vbeta primers and 13 Jbeta primers. Repertoires were generated with immunoSEQ multiplex PCR, while TCRdb's copy carries only in-frame clones and drops some. The sample holds more than 150,000 clones, about 84% seen once. With regard to this clone: Its target is not known.

Sample: PBMCs. This chain links TRBV5-1 with TRBJ1-3, with D uncertain. This sequence originates from a man aged 45-60 years in good health and CMV-seropositive. CDR3 in DNA: TGCGCCAGCAGCTCAACAACAGGAAACACCATATATTTT. Translated: CASSSTTGNTIYF.